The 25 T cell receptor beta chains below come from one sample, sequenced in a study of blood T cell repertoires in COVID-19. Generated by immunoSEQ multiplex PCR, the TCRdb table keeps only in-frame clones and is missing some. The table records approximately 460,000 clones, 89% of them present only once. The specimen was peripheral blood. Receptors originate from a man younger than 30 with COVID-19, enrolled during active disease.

The CDR3 is CASSLVGGQGTNGYTF. The CDR3 DNA sequence: TGTGCCAGCAGCTTAGTCGGGGGACAGGGGACAAATGGCTACACCTTC. The rearrangement joins TRBV11-3 to TRBJ1-2, with 10 bases lining up with TRBD1. The germline V gene encodes CDR1 SGHNT and CDR2 YENEEA. V was clipped by 1 base and J by 6 bases; unmatched bases: 8. The CDR3 runs 16 residues.

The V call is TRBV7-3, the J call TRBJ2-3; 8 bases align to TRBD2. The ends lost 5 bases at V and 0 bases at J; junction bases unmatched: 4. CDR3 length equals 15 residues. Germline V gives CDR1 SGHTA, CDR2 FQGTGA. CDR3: CASSVTSGSTDTQYF. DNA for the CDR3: TGTGCCAGCAGCGTTACTAGCGGCAGCACAGATACGCAGTATTTT.

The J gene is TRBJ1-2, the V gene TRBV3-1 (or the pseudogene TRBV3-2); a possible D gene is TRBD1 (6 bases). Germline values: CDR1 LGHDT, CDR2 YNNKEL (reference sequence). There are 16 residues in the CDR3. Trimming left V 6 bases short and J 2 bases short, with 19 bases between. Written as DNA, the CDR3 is TGTGCCAGCAGGGGGGGGGCCGCTGGTATAAACTATGGCTACACCTTC. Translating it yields CASRGGAAGINYGYTF.

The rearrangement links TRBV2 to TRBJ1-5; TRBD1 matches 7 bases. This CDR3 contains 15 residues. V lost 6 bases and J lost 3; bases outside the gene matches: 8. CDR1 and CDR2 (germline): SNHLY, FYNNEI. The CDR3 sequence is CASSLGQLNNQPQHF. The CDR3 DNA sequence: TGTGCCAGCAGCCTGGGACAGTTAAACAATCAGCCCCAGCATTTT.

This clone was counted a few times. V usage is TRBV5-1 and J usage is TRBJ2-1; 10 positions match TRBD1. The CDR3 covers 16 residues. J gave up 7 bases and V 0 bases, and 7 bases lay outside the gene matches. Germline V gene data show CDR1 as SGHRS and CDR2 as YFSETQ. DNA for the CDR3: TGCGCCAGCAGCTTGGGAACGGGACAGGGGATAAATGAGCAGTTCTTC. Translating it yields CASSLGTGQGINEQFF. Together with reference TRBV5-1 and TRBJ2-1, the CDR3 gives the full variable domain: KAGVTQTPRYLIKTRGQQVTLSCSPISGHRSVSWYQQTPGQGLQFLFEYFSETQRNKGNFPGRFSGRQFSNSRSEMNVSTLELGDSALYLCASSLGTGQGINEQFFGPGTRLTVL.

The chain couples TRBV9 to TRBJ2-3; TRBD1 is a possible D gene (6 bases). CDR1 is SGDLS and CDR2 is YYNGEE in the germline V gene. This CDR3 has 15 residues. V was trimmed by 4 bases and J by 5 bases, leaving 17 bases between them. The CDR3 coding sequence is TGTGCCAGCAGCCCCGAGGGACAACTTCAAGATACGCAGTATTTT. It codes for CASSPEGQLQDTQYF.

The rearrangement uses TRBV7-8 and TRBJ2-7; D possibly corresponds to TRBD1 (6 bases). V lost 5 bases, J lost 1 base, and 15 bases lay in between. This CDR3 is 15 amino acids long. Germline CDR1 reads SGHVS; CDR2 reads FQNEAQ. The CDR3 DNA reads TGTGCCAGCAGCGCCCGGGACAAGGGATCCTACGAGCAGTACTTC. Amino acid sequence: CASSARDKGSYEQYF.

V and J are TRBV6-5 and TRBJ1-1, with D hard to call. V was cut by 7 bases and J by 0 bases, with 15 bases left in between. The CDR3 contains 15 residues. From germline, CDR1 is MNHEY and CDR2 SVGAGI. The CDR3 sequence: CASTKMGRMNTEAFF. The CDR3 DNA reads TGTGCCAGCACCAAGATGGGGAGGATGAACACTGAAGCTTTCTTT.

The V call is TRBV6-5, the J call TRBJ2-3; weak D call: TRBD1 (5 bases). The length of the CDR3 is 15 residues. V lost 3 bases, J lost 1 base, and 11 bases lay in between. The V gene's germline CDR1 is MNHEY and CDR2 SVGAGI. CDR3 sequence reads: CASSYRQKRTDTQYF. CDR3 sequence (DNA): TGTGCCAGCAGTTATCGACAGAAACGCACAGATACGCAGTATTTT.

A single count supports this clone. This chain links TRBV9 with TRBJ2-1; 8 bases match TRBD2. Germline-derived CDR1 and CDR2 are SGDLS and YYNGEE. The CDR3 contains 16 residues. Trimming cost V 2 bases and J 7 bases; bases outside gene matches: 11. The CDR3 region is CASSVGPGGPGNEQFF. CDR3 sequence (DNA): TGTGCCAGCAGCGTCGGACCGGGAGGGCCGGGTAATGAGCAGTTCTTC.

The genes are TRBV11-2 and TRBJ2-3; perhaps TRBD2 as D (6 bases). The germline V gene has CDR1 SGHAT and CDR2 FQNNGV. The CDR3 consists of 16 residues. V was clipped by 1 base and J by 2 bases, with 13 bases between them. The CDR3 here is CASSLVSPGATDTQYF. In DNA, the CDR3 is TGTGCCAGCAGCTTAGTTTCACCGGGAGCCACAGATACGCAGTATTTT.

The CDR3 bases are TGTGCCAGCTCGCCATACCGGGAGTACTACGAGCAGTACTTC. Translated, it gives CASSPYREYYEQYF. This sequence joins TRBV18 and TRBJ2-7, with D perhaps matching TRBD2 (6 bases). Trimming shortened V by 6 bases and J by 3 bases, and 15 bases separated the two germline ends. The CDR3 is 14 amino acids. The germline V gene has CDR1 KGHSH and CDR2 LQKENI.

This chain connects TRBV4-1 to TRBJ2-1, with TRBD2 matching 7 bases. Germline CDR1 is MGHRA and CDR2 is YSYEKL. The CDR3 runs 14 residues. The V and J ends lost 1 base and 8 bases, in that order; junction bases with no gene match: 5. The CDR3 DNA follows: TGCGCCAGCAGCCAAGCCCCTGCGGGAGATGAGCAGTTCTTC. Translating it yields CASSQAPAGDEQFF.

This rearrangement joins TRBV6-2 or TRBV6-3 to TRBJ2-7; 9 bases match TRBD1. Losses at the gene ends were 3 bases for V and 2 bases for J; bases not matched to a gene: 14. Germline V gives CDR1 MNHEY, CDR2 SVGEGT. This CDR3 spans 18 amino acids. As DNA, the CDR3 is TGTGCCAGCAGTTATCCGGGACAGGGAGGAAATAGACCCTACGAGCAGTACTTC. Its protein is CASSYPGQGGNRPYEQYF.

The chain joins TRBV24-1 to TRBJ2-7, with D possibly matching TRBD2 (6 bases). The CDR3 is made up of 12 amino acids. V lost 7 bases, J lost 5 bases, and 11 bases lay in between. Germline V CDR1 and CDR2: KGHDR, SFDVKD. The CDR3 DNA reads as TGTGCCACCAGGGGACTGGACAACGAGCAGTACTTC. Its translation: CATRGLDNEQYF.

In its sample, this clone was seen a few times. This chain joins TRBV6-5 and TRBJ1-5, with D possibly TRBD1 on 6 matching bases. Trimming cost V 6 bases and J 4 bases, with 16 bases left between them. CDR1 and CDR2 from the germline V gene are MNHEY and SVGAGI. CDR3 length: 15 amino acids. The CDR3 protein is CASSFLQGRNQPQHF. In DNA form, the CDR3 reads TGTGCCAGCAGCTTTCTACAGGGAAGAAATCAGCCCCAGCATTTT.

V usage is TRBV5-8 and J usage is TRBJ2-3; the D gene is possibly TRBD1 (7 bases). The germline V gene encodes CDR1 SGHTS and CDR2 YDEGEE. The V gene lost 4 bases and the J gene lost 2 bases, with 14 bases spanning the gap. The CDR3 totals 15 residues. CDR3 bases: TGTGCCAGCAGCCCGGGGGACAGATACACAGATACGCAGTATTTT. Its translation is CASSPGDRYTDTQYF.

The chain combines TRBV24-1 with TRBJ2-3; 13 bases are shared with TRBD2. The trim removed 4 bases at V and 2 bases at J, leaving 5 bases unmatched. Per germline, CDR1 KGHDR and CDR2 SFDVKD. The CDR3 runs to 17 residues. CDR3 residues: CATSDPGTSGTTDTQYF. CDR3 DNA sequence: TGTGCCACCAGTGACCCTGGGACTAGCGGGACCACAGATACGCAGTATTTT.

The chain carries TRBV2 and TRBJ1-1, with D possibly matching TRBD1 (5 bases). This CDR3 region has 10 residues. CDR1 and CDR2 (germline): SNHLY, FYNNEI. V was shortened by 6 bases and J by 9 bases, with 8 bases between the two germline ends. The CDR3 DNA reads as TGTGCCAGCAGGACAGTCCAAGCTTTCTTT. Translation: CASRTVQAFF.

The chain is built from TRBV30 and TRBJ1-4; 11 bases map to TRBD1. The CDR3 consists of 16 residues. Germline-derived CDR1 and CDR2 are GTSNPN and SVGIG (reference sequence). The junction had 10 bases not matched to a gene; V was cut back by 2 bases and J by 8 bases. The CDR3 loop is CAWSTGQGAPGEKLFF. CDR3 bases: TGTGCCTGGAGTACCGGACAGGGGGCCCCTGGGGAAAAACTGTTTTTT.

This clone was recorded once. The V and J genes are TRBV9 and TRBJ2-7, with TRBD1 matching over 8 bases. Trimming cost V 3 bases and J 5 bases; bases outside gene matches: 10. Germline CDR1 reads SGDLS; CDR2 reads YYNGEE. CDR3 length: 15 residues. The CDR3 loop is CASSGYQGAANEQYF. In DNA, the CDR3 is TGTGCCAGCAGCGGGTACCAGGGGGCTGCGAACGAGCAGTACTTC.

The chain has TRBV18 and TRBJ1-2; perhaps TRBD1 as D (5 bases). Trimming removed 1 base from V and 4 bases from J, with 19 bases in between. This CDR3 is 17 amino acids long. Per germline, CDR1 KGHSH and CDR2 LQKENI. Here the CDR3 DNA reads TGTGCCAGCTCACCACAAAGAGACAGAGAAAGTACCTATGGCTACACCTTC. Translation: CASSPQRDRESTYGYTF.

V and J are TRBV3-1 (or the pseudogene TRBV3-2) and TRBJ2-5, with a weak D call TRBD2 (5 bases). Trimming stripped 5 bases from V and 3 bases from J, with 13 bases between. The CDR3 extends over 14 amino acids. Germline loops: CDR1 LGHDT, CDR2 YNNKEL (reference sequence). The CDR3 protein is CASSARGAEETQYF. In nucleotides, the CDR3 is TGTGCCAGCAGCGCGCGAGGAGCGGAAGAGACCCAGTACTTC.

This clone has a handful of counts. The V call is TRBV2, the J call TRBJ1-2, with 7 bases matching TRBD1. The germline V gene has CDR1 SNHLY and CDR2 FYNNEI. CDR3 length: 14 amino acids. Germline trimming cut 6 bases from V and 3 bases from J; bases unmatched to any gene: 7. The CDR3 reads CASRAGQADYGYTF. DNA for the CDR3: TGTGCCAGCAGAGCCGGACAGGCGGACTATGGCTACACCTTC.

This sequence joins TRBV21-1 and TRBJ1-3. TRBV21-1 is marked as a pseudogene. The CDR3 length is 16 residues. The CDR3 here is CASSVPGRSSGNTIYF. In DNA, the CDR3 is TGTGCCAGCAGCGTGCCGGGTAGGAGCTCTGGAAACACCATATATTTT.